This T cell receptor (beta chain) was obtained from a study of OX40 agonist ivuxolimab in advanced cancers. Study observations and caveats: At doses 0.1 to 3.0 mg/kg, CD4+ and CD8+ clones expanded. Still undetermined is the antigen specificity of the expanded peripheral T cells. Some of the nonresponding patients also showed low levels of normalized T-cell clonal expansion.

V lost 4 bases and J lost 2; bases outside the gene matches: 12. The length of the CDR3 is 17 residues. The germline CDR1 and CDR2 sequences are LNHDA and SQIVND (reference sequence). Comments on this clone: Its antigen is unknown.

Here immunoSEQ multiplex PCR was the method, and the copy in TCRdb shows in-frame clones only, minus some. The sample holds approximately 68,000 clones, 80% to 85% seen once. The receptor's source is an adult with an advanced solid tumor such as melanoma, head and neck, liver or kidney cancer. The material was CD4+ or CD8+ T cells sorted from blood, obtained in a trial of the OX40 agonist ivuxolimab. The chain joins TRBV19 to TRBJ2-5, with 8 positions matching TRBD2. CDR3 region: CASSTGVLAGLQETQYF. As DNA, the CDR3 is TGTGCCAGTAGTACAGGGGTTCTAGCGGGCCTACAAGAGACCCAGTACTTC.